This T cell receptor beta chain was obtained from a study of radiotherapy plus CTLA-4 blockade in lung cancer. With 5 bases removed from V and 0 bases from J, the gap between germline ends came to 14 bases. CDR3 size: 15 residues. Germline V gene lookup returns CDR1 SGHTA and CDR2 FQGNSA. The method was immunoSEQ multiplex PCR; TCRdb's version includes in-frame clones alone and lacks a portion of them. This table holds around 110,000 clones, roughly 84% found once. Specimen: peripheral blood, collected from a patient treated with radiotherapy plus ipilimumab. The gene calls are TRBV7-2 and TRBJ2-7, with D perhaps TRBD1 (6 bases). This clonotype was obtained from a human donor with non-small cell lung cancer that progressed on radiotherapy plus ipilimumab. Some clones in this sample may be carry-over from other donors' samples. The CDR3, as DNA: TGTGCCAGCAGCAACAGACAGGCTCTCTCCTACGAGCAGTACTTC. Translation: CASSNRQALSYEQYF.